A selection of T cell receptor beta chains follows, all from one sample in a study of response to subunit inactivated influenza vaccine. MiXCR, applied by TCRdb to the RT-PCR reads, yields one record per CDR3 protein. The sample has about 520,000 distinct CDR3 sequences, about 25% seen once. The sequencing here drew on CD4+ T cells sorted from PBMCs, taken more than 4 days after vaccination. These receptors came from a man between 50 and 59 years old who received an inactivated influenza vaccine. CDR3s include the opening cysteine and the closing phenylalanine or tryptophan. The D gene is left open where the match is weak. The listing skips clone size in some rows; elsewhere it reads once, few, many or a size class.

V	D	size	J	DNA	CDR3
TRBV12-3/TRBV12-4	TRBD1	-	TRBJ2-7	TGTGCCAGCAGGCCGGGCAGGGGGTACGAGCAGTACTTC	CASRPGRGYEQYF
TRBV12-3/TRBV12-4	TRBD1	-	TRBJ1-1	TGTGCCAGCAGTCATACAGGGGTGAACACTGAAGCTTTCTTT	CASSHTGVNTEAFF
TRBV5-1	-	-	TRBJ2-7	TGCGCCAGCAGCCCCGGGACACTCTCCTACGAGCAGTACTTC	CASSPGTLSYEQYF
TRBV27	TRBD2	few	TRBJ2-7	TGTGCCAGCAGTCCCTCCAGGGAGGGGTTCACCGAGCAGTACTTC	CASSPSREGFTEQYF
TRBV5-6	TRBD2	-	TRBJ2-1	TGTGCCAGCAGCAGGGGACTAGCTATCTACAATGAGCAGTTCTTC	CASSRGLAIYNEQFF
TRBV19	TRBD2	-	TRBJ2-1	TGTGCCAGTAGTTCACGAGCGGGGACCTCCTACAATGAGCAGTTCTTC	CASSSRAGTSYNEQFF
TRBV7-9	TRBD1	-	TRBJ1-4	TGTGCCAGCAGCTTAACGTCCGGGACAGGGGGTGAAAAACTGTTTTTT	CASSLTSGTGGEKLFF
TRBV6-5	TRBD2	many	TRBJ2-2	TGTGCCAGCAGTTACTCGACCGGGAGGGACACCGGGGAGCTGTTTTTT	CASSYSTGRDTGELFF
TRBV3-1	-	-	TRBJ1-5	TGTGCCAGCAGCCAACTAGGGAGTCAGCCCCAGCATTTT	CASSQLGSQPQHF
TRBV10-3	-	-	TRBJ2-7	TGTGCCATCAGTGATAGAGACACCGACCAGCAGTACTTC	CAISDRDTDQQYF
TRBV5-1	-	-	TRBJ2-7	TGCGCCAGCAGCCCTCGGGGACGGATGGGATCGGACGAGCAGTACTTC	CASSPRGRMGSDEQYF
TRBV20-1	TRBD2	-	TRBJ2-7	TGCAGTGCTAGTTCATACGGAGCGGGGGAGCAGTACTTC	CSASSYGAGEQYF
TRBV29-1	-	-	TRBJ2-1	TGCAGCGTTGAAATGAAGAAACAAAGCTCCTACAATGAGCAGTTCTTC	CSVEMKKQSSYNEQFF
TRBV7-9	TRBD2	few	TRBJ2-5	TGTGCCAGCAGCTTACTAGCGGGGAGCCAAGAGACCCAGTACTTC	CASSLLAGSQETQYF
TRBV20-1	TRBD1	-	TRBJ1-2	TGCAGTGCTAACCGAGGGACAGGGCGGAACTATGGCTACACCTTC	CSANRGTGRNYGYTF
TRBV9	-	-	TRBJ2-4	TGTGCCAGCAGCGGAGGGCCACAGGGAATACTGGCCAAAAACATTCAGTACTTC	CASSGGPQGILAKNIQYF
TRBV18	-	-	TRBJ2-5	TGTGCCAGCTCACCGTACAATGAGACCCAGTACTTC	CASSPYNETQYF
TRBV20-1	-	few	TRBJ1-3	TGCAGCAAACTTTCCCAACCTTCTGGAAACACCATATATTTT	CSKLSQPSGNTIYF
TRBV14	-	few	TRBJ2-1	TGTGCCAGCAGCCACAGCGGTAGGGCAATTGATGAGCAGTTCTTC	CASSHSGRAIDEQFF
TRBV14	-	-	TRBJ2-7	TGTGCCAGCAGCCAAGATTTAGGAGGCGAGCAGTACTTC	CASSQDLGGEQYF
TRBV12-3/TRBV12-4	-	-	TRBJ2-1	TGTGCCAGCAGTTTTGATGTCAGGTACAATGAGCAGTTCTTC	CASSFDVRYNEQFF
TRBV4-2	TRBD1	-	TRBJ2-7	TGTGCCAGCAGCCAAAACAGGGGGACCTACGAGCAGTACTTC	CASSQNRGTYEQYF
TRBV7-2	TRBD1	once	TRBJ2-7	TGTGCCAGCAGCTTAGCCGCGACAGGGGCCTACGAGCAGTACTTC	CASSLAATGAYEQYF
TRBV12-3/TRBV12-4	-	few	TRBJ1-3	TGTGCCAGCAGTTTTTTCCGAGGAAACACCATATATTTT	CASSFFRGNTIYF
TRBV7-2	-	few	TRBJ2-7	TGTGCCAGCAGCGACCCCGGGACGGGTCCGGCGTACGAGCAGTACTTC	CASSDPGTGPAYEQYF
TRBV7-9	TRBD1	few	TRBJ2-3	TGTGCCAGCAGCTTAGCGATAGGGGGCAACACAGATACGCAGTATTTT	CASSLAIGGNTDTQYF
TRBV6-1	-	-	TRBJ2-7	TGTGCCAGCACCATTCCCCGGGACGGTGACTACGAGCAGTACTTC	CASTIPRDGDYEQYF
TRBV28	-	few	TRBJ1-6	TGTGCCAGCCAGGGGCTCCCTAATTCACCCCTCCACTTT	CASQGLPNSPLHF
TRBV12-3/TRBV12-4	-	-	TRBJ2-5	TGTGCCAGCAGTTTAGCTCGGGCAGTTCAAGAGACCCAGTACTTC	CASSLARAVQETQYF
TRBV25-1	-	many	TRBJ2-7	TGTGCCAGCCGCATGACGGGCTCCTACGAGCAGTACTTC	CASRMTGSYEQYF
TRBV6-2/TRBV6-3	-	few	TRBJ2-1	TGTGCCAGCAGTTACGGTCCAGGGGCATTAAGCCATGAGCAGTTCTTC	CASSYGPGALSHEQFF
TRBV7-2	TRBD2	-	TRBJ2-1	TGTGCCAGCAGCCCTGGGCCTAGCGGGGGGGGGTCCAATGAGCAGTTCTTC	CASSPGPSGGGSNEQFF
TRBV29-1	TRBD2	-	TRBJ2-7	TGCAGCGCCGAAGAGTCGGGGCCGGGGGGCGAGCAGTACTTC	CSAEESGPGGEQYF
TRBV21-1	-	few	TRBJ2-5	TGTGCCAGCAGCACTGGGACAGGAAGCCAAGAGACCCAGTACTTC	CASSTGTGSQETQYF
TRBV6-1	TRBD2	once	TRBJ2-2	TGTGCCAGCAGTGAAGCGTTACCGGGACTAGCGGGGATCACCGGGGAGCTGTTTTTT	CASSEALPGLAGITGELFF
TRBV24-1	-	-	TRBJ2-7	TGTGCCACCAGTGCCCAGGGCCTCGGGGAGCAGTACTTC	CATSAQGLGEQYF
TRBV13	TRBD1	-	TRBJ1-4	TGTGCCAGCAGCGAGACAGGGGTTGGTGAAAAACTGTTTTTT	CASSETGVGEKLFF